This is a list of T cell receptor beta chains from one sample in a study of blood T cell repertoires in COVID-19. Profiling relied on immunoSEQ multiplex PCR, and the TCRdb table lists in-frame clones only, not all of them. The table records some 290,000 clones, about 76% of them present only once. The specimen sequenced was peripheral blood. These receptor sequences come from a woman aged 60 to 75 with active or convalescent COVID-19. The CDR3 runs from the conserved cysteine through the conserved F or W. The order of the fields is clone size, CDR3 length, V gene, CDR3 protein. Expanded clones get a size class; other rows say once, few or many, or leave the size out.

>many|14|TRBV6-5
CASSPTSTRGGYTF
>-|14|TRBV2
CATSSGGLRETQYF
>few|15|TRBV6-2/TRBV6-3
CASSYLWGGNQPQHF
>few|16|TRBV11-2
CASSLVGGQGAPEAFF
>-|16|TRBV20-1
CSASGSAGGTIETQYF
>-|13|TRBV30
CAWSAGQIYGYTF
>-|15|TRBV11-3
CASSTSSLVTDEQFF
>few|15|TRBV4-2
CASSQGASSSYEQYF
>-|15|TRBV9
CASSVDVAGGPPQYF
>-|15|TRBV19
CATAGPSGGNTEAFF
>-|15|TRBV7-6
CASSLDEDRGFGYTF
>few|16|TRBV2
CASSEAGRGGEYEQYF
>-|17|TRBV19
CASSIDLSGGTTDTQYF
>-|21|TRBV3-1/TRBV3-2
CASSQDRVQDRGHSAYNEQFF
>-|15|TRBV7-6
CASRDGQGFSDTQYF
>few|15|TRBV13
CASYGRTGGSYGYTF
>-|16|TRBV7-2
CASSLASGGAYNEQFF
>-|13|TRBV7-9
CASSQQGFAEAFF
>-|19|TRBV6-1
CASSEAQGSLLFPRYEQYF
>-|17|TRBV19
CASSPQTGTGSWNGYTF
>few|13|TRBV6-5
CASRDRVTDTQYF
>-|14|TRBV7-9
CASSLPPTGTEAFF
>-|15|TRBV6-2/TRBV6-3
CASSYIAGGINEQFF
>-|14|TRBV5-4
CASSFQGGNQPQHF
>-|16|TRBV5-6
CASSSTGTGSYNEQFF
>-|16|TRBV4-2
CASSQEPGQASYEQYF
>-|12|TRBV14
CASSPDPNEQFF
>few|13|TRBV7-2
CASRPQGYYGYTF
>-|15|TRBV19
CASSIQGKRTDTQYF
>few|13|TRBV30
CAAADPKNTEAFF
>few|14|TRBV10-3
CAISGRQGSNEQYF
>-|17|TRBV7-6
CASSLGSAAASYNEQFF
>-|15|TRBV7-8
CASSLAGTGTEEQFF
>few|14|TRBV6-5
CASIGGTAGNTIYF
>-|14|TRBV6-2/TRBV6-3
CASSYSQGIETQYF
>-|15|TRBV9
CASSQTGDWGGELFF
>-|14|TRBV11-2
CASSSGFGTYEQYF
>-|14|TRBV6-2/TRBV6-3
CASSTAGQLYGYTF
>-|14|TRBV6-5
CASSYLTSTDTQYF
>-|17|TRBV3-1/TRBV3-2
CASSQDLSGGAVVTQYF
>-|15|TRBV7-2
CASSLELMSGTEAFF
>-|18|TRBV5-1
CASSLLVSGGWSYNEQFF
>-|15|TRBV5-5
CASSFGQGANYGYTF
>-|15|TRBV6-5
CASSYSDRGGNTIYF
>-|14|TRBV10-3
CAIGQVSGANVLTF